What follows are 17 T cell receptor beta chains derived from one specimen sequenced in a study of blood T cell repertoires in COVID-19. Using immunoSEQ multiplex PCR, the repertoire was profiled, and TCRdb retains in-frame clones only, with some absent. The sample lists 200,000 to 250,000 clones; 84% were seen once. Material: peripheral blood. The origin of the receptors is a woman aged 80 or older with COVID-19, enrolled during active disease.

The V and J genes are TRBV7-6 and TRBJ1-5, with 8 bases lining up with TRBD1. In germline, CDR1 is SGHVS, CDR2 FNYEAQ. CDR3 length equals 15 residues. Trimming took 6 bases from V and 4 from J; bases not matched to a gene: 8. The CDR3 sequence: CASRDDRGGNQPQHF. CDR3 DNA sequence: TGTGCCAGCAGAGACGACAGGGGTGGTAATCAGCCCCAGCATTTT.

The chain has TRBV4-1 and TRBJ1-1; 9 nucleotides line up with TRBD1. The germline gives CDR1 MGHRA, CDR2 YSYEKL. CDR3 length: 17 amino acids. Losses at the gene ends were 4 bases for V and 4 bases for J; bases not matched to a gene: 13. CDR3 residues: CASSPTGTGLSATEAFF. The CDR3 DNA reads TGCGCCAGCAGCCCAACCGGGACAGGGCTTTCTGCCACTGAAGCTTTCTTT.

The chain has TRBV24-1 and TRBJ2-1, with TRBD1 matching 7 bases. CDR1 is KGHDR and CDR2 is SFDVKD in the germline V gene. V shed 4 bases and J 4 bases; nucleotides not matched to a gene: 3. CDR3 length: 14 amino acids. CDR3 loop: CATSDHRGYNEQFF. The CDR3 nucleotides read TGTGCCACCAGTGACCACAGGGGTTACAATGAGCAGTTCTTC.

This clone was picked up a small number of times. CDR3 in DNA: TGTGCCAGCAGCCTCGGGACAGGGAACATCAATGAGCAGTTCTTC. Protein product: CASSLGTGNINEQFF. The chain combines TRBV7-6 with TRBJ2-1; 9 bases agree with TRBD1. The germline V gene has CDR1 SGHVS and CDR2 FNYEAQ. The J segment lost 6 bases and the V segment lost 5 bases, leaving 8 bases of the junction unmatched. The CDR3 consists of 15 residues.

The genes are TRBV5-1 and TRBJ2-5; 12 bases are shared with TRBD2. The junction had 6 bases not matched to a gene; V was cut back by 5 bases and J by 7 bases. Germline CDR1 and CDR2: SGHRS and YFSETQ. CDR3 length: 14 amino acids. The DNA for the CDR3 is TGCGCCAGCAGGGACCTGGGACTAGCGGGGACCCAGTACTTC. It specifies CASRDLGLAGTQYF.

The rearrangement joins TRBV6-5 to TRBJ2-7; TRBD2 is a possible D gene (5 bases). The germline CDR1 and CDR2 sequences are MNHEY and SVGAGI. V was shortened by 6 bases and J by 1 base, with 13 bases between the two germline ends. The CDR3 has 14 amino acids. This CDR3 reads CASRGLGGSYEQYF. Here the CDR3 DNA reads TGTGCCAGCAGGGGCCTCGGAGGATCCTACGAGCAGTACTTC.

The chain employs TRBV6-2 or TRBV6-3 and TRBJ2-1; D remains unclear. There are 14 residues in the CDR3. Germline assignment: CDR1 MNHEY and CDR2 SVGEGT. Trimming took off 0 bases at V and 10 bases at J, with 13 bases between the two ends. The CDR3 DNA reads as TGTGCCAGCAGTTACTCCCTTAATTCTCGGGAGCAGTTCTTC. This translates into CASSYSLNSREQFF.

This sequence joins TRBV28 and TRBJ2-1; 7 bases match TRBD2. V lost 5 bases, J lost 12 bases, and 22 bases stayed unmatched. The CDR3 has 17 residues. Germline-derived CDR1 and CDR2 are MDHEN and SYDVKM. The CDR3 DNA follows: TGTGCCAGCAGTCTACCGACCAGTGGGACTACCACCGAATGGCAGTTCTTC. It translates to CASSLPTSGTTTEWQFF.

In this sample, this clone turned up once. V is TRBV7-3 and J is TRBJ2-3; no reliable D call. CDR3 length: 14 residues. Per germline, CDR1 SGHTA and CDR2 FQGTGA. V dropped 5 bases and J dropped 2 bases, with 11 bases sitting between them. The CDR3 DNA follows: TGTGCCAGCAGCGGTCAACTTAACACAGATACGCAGTATTTT. Translating it yields CASSGQLNTDTQYF.

The chain recombines TRBV3-1 (or the pseudogene TRBV3-2) with TRBJ1-2, with 7 bases identical to TRBD1. The germline gives CDR1 LGHDT, CDR2 YNNKEL (reference sequence). The CDR3 loop spans 14 amino acids. Trimming removed 2 bases from V and 6 bases from J; junction bases left unmatched: 6. As DNA, the CDR3 is TGTGCCAGCAGCCAACCGGGACAGTCCCATGGCTACACCTTC. Translating gives CASSQPGQSHGYTF.

This clone was counted a few times. Written as DNA, the CDR3 is TGTGCCAGCAGTTCTGGCAGGGCCATCTATGGCTACACCTTC. Translation gives CASSSGRAIYGYTF. The chain couples TRBV6-2 or TRBV6-3 to TRBJ1-2; D perhaps matches TRBD1 (5 bases). The CDR3 loop spans 14 amino acids. V was shortened by 4 bases and J by 4 bases, with 13 bases between the two germline ends. CDR1 is MNHEY, CDR2 SVGEGT, per germline.

The chain joins TRBV5-4 to TRBJ2-3; D is perhaps TRBD1 (6 bases). The CDR3 sequence is 15 residues long. Germline CDR1 SGHNT, CDR2 YYREEE (reference sequence). With 7 bases removed from V and 4 bases from J, the gap between germline ends came to 19 bases. DNA for the CDR3: TGTGCCAGCGTACAGGGTGGAGGAGCCGCAGATACGCAGTATTTT. Translated, it gives CASVQGGGAADTQYF.

CDR3 sequence: CARKQGTDGYTF. The CDR3 nucleotides read TGTGCCAGGAAACAGGGTACGGACGGCTACACCTTC. The chain links TRBV2 to TRBJ1-2, with D maybe TRBD1 (6 bases). Germline V CDR1 and CDR2: SNHLY, FYNNEI. V shed 9 bases and J shed 8 bases, with 16 bases lying between them. The CDR3 length is 12 residues.

V is TRBV5-6 and J is TRBJ1-6; 7 bases line up with TRBD1. CDR1 and CDR2 from the germline V gene are SGHDT and YYEEEE. J was trimmed by 2 bases and V by 4 bases; bases with no gene match: 3. The CDR3 is 15 residues long. The CDR3 DNA follows: TGTGCCAGCAGCCCAGGGGGTACCTATAATTCACCCCTCCACTTT. Protein sequence: CASSPGGTYNSPLHF.

DNA of the CDR3: TGTGCCAGCAGCGTAGGGGACTCCACCGGGGAGCTGTTTTTT. Translating it yields CASSVGDSTGELFF. The chain has TRBV9 and TRBJ2-2; D is perhaps TRBD2 (6 bases). Trimming removed 0 bases at V and 4 bases at J, with 7 bases between. Germline assignment: CDR1 SGDLS and CDR2 YYNGEE. This CDR3 region has 14 residues.

The V call is TRBV7-2, the J call TRBJ1-1, with D unresolved. V lost 2 bases and J 0 bases, leaving 4 bases between the germline ends. Germline CDR1 SGHTA, CDR2 FQGNSA. The CDR3 extends over 13 amino acids. In DNA, the CDR3 is TGTGCCAGCAGCTTAATAGTGAACACTGAAGCTTTCTTT. Amino acid sequence: CASSLIVNTEAFF.

The chain combines TRBV7-3 with TRBJ2-1, with 8 bases lining up with TRBD2. In germline, CDR1 is SGHTA, CDR2 FQGTGA. There are 15 residues in the CDR3. V gave up 1 base and J gave up 4 bases; unmatched junction bases: 3. CDR3 coding DNA: TGTGCCAGCAGCTTAATGCTAGCGGGTTACAATGAGCAGTTCTTC. Protein sequence: CASSLMLAGYNEQFF.